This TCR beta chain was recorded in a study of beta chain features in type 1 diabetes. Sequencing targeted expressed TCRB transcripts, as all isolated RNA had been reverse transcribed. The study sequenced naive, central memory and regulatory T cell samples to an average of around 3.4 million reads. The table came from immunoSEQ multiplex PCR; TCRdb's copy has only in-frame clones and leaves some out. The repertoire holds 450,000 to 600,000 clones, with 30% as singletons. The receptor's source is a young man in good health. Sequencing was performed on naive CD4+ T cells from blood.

Here the CDR3 reads CASSLTQGVEETQYF. The CDR3 DNA sequence: TGTGCCAGCAGTCTTACACAGGGCGTGGAGGAGACCCAGTACTTC. The chain has TRBV7-6 and TRBJ2-5; D is perhaps TRBD1 (6 bases). This CDR3 has 15 amino acids. Germline CDR1 and CDR2: SGHVS and FNYEAQ. V shed 6 bases and J shed 5 bases, with 19 bases lying between them.